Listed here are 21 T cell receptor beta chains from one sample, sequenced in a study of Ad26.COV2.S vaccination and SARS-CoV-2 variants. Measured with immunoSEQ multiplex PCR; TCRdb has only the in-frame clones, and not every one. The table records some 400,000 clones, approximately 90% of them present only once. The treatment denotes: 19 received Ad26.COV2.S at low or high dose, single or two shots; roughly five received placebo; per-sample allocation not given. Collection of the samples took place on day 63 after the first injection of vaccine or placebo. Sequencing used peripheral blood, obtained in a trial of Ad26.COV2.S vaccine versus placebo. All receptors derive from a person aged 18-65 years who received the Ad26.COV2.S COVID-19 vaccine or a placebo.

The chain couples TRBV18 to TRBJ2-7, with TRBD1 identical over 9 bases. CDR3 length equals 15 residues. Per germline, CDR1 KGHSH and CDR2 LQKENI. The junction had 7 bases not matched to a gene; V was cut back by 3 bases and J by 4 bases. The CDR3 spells CASSPGTGIRYEQYF. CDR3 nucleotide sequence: TGTGCCAGCTCACCCGGGACAGGGATAAGGTACGAGCAGTACTTC.

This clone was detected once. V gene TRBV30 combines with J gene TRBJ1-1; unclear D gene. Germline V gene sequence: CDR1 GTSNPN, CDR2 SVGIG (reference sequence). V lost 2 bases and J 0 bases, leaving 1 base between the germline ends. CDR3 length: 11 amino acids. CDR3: CAWSLNTEAFF. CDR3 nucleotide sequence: TGTGCCTGGAGTTTGAACACTGAAGCTTTCTTT.

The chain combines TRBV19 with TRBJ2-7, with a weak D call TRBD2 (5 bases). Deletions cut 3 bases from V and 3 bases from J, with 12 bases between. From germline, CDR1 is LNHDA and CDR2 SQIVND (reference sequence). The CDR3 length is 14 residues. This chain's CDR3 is CASSIGGSLYEQYF. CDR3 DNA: TGTGCCAGTAGTATTGGTGGGAGTCTCTACGAGCAGTACTTC.

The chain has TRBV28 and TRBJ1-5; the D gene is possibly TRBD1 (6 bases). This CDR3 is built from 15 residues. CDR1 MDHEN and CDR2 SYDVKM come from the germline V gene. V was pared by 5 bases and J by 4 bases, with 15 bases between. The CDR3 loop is CASSPPGTRNQPQHF. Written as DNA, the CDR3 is TGTGCCAGCAGTCCTCCCGGGACACGAAATCAGCCCCAGCATTTT. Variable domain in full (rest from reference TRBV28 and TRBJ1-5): DVKVTQSSRYLVKRTGEKVFLECVQDMDHENMFWYRQDPGLGLRLIYFSYDVKMKEKGDIPEGYSVSREKKERFSLILESASTNQTSMYLCASSPPGTRNQPQHFGDGTRLSIL.

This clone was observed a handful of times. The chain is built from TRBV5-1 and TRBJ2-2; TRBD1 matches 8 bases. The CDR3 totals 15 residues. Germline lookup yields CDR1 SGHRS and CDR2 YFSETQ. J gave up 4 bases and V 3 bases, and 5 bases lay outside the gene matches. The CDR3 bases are TGCGCCAGCAGCTGGGACAGGATTGCCACCGGGGAGCTGTTTTTT. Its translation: CASSWDRIATGELFF.

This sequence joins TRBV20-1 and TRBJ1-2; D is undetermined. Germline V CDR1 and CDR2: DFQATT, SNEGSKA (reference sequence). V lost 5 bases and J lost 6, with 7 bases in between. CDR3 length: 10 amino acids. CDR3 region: CSAPSDGYTF. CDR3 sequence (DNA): TGCAGTGCTCCCAGCGATGGCTACACCTTC.

The CDR3 protein is CASSAVGGTYNEQFF. The CDR3 region has the DNA TGTGCCAGCAGCGCGGTCGGGGGCACTTACAATGAGCAGTTCTTC. The V gene is TRBV6-4, the J gene TRBJ2-1; tentatively, D is TRBD1 or TRBD2 (6 bases each). CDR1 and CDR2 (germline): MRHNA, SNTAGT. V was shortened by 6 bases and J by 4 bases, with 16 bases between the two germline ends. CDR3 length: 15 residues.

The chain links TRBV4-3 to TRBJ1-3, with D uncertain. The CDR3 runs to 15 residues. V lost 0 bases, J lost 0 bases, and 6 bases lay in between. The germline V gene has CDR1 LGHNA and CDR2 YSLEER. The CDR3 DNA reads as TGCGCCAGCAGCCAAGATCGGGTCTCTGGAAACACCATATATTTT. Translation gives CASSQDRVSGNTIYF.

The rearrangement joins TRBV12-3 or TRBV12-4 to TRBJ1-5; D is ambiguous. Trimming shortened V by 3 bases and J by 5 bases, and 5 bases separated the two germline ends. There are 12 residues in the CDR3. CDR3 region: CASSLRDQPQHF. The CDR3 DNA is TGTGCCAGCAGTTTGAGGGATCAGCCCCAGCATTTT.

Written as DNA, the CDR3 is TGTGCCACCAGCAGAGATAATAACGCAGGCGGGAACATTCAGTACTTC. It translates to CATSRDNNAGGNIQYF. This chain connects TRBV15 to TRBJ2-4; TRBD2 is a possible D gene (5 bases). Deletions cut 0 bases from V and 7 bases from J, with 16 bases between. Germline loops: CDR1 LNHNV, CDR2 YYDKDF (reference sequence). The CDR3 loop spans 16 amino acids.

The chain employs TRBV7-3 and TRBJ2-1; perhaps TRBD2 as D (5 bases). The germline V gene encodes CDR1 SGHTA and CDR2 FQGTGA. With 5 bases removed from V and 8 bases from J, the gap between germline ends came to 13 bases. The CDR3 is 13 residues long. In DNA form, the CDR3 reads TGTGCCAGCAGCCCGGAGGCCGGCGATGAGCAGTTCTTC. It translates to CASSPEAGDEQFF.

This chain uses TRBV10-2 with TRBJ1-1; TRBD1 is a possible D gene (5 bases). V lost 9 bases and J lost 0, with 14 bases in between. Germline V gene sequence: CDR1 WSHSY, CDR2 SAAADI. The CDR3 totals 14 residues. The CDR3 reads CASKQDPMNTEAFF. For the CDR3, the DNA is TGCGCCAGTAAACAGGACCCAATGAACACTGAAGCTTTCTTT.

CDR3 residues: CASSERTGGNSPLHF. In DNA, the CDR3 is TGTGCCAGCAGTGAAAGGACAGGAGGTAATTCACCCCTCCACTTT. The chain is built from TRBV2 and TRBJ1-6, with 7 bases identical to TRBD1. CDR1 SNHLY and CDR2 FYNNEI come from the germline V gene. The CDR3 totals 15 residues. The trim removed 2 bases at V and 6 bases at J, leaving 4 bases unmatched.

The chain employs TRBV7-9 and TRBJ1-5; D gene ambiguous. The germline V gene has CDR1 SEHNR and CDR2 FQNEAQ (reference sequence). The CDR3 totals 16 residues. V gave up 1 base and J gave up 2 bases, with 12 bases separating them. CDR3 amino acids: CASSLEVIGGNQPQHF. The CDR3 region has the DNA TGTGCCAGCAGCTTAGAAGTGATCGGGGGCAATCAGCCCCAGCATTTT.

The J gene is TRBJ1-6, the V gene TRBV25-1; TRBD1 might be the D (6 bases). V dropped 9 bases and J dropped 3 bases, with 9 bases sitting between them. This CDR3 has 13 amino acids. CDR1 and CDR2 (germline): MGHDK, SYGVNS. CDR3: CASGQYYNSPLHF. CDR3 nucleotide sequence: TGTGCCAGTGGACAGTACTATAATTCACCCCTCCACTTT.

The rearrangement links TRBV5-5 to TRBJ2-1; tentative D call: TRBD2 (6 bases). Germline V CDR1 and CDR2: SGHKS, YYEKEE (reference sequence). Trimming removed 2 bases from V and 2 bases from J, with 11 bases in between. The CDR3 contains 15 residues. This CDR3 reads CASSFGTQAYNEQFF. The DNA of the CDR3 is TGTGCCAGCAGCTTCGGGACTCAGGCCTACAATGAGCAGTTCTTC.

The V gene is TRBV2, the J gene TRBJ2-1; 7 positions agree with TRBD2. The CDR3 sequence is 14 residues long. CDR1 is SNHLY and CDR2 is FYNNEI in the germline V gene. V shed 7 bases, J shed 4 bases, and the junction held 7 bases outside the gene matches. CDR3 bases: TGTGCCAGCATCGGGAGCGGGACTTACAATGAGCAGTTCTTC. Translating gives CASIGSGTYNEQFF.

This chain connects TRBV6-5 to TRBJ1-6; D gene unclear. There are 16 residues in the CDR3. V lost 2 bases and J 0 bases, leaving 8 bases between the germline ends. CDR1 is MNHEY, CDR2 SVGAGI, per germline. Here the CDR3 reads CASSYHESSYNSPLHF. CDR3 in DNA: TGTGCCAGCAGTTACCACGAGAGCTCCTATAATTCACCCCTCCACTTT.

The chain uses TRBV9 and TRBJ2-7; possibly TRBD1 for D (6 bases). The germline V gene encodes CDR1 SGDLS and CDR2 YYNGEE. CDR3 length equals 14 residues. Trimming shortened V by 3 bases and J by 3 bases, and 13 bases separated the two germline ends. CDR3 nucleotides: TGTGCCAGCAGCGCGGGACACCGAAACTACGAGCAGTACTTC. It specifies CASSAGHRNYEQYF.

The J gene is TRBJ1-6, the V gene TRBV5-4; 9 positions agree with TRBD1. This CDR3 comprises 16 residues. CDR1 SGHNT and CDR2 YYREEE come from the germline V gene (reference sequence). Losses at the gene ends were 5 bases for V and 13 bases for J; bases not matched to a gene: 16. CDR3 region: CASSERGGTGSGPLHF. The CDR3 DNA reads TGTGCCAGCAGTGAAAGGGGGGGGACAGGGAGCGGTCCCCTCCACTTT. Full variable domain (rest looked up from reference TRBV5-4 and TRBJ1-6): ETGVTQSPTHLIKTRGQQVTLRCSSQSGHNTVSWYQQALGQGPQFIFQYYREEENGRGNFPPRFSGLQFPNYSSELNVNALELDDSALYLCASSERGGTGSGPLHFGNGTRLTVT.

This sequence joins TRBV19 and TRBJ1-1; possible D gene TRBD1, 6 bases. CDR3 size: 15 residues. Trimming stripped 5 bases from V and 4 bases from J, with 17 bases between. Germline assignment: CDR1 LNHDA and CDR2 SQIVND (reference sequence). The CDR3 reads CASSVGGLGSTEAFF. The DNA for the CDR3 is TGTGCCAGTAGTGTGGGGGGCTTAGGGAGCACTGAAGCTTTCTTT.